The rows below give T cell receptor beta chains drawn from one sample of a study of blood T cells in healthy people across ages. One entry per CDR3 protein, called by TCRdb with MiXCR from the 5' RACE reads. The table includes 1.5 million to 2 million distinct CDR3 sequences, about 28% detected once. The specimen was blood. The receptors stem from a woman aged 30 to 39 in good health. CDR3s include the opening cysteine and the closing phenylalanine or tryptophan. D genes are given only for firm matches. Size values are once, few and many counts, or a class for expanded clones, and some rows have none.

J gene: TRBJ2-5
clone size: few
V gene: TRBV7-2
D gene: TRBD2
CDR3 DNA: TGTGCCAGCAGCTTAGGCCCTAGCGGCTGGGGAGAGACCCAGTACTTC
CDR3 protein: CASSLGPSGWGETQYF

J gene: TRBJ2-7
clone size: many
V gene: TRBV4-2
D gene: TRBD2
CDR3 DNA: TGTGCCAGCAGCCCTATCGGCGGACTAGCGGGCGAGCAGTACTTC
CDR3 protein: CASSPIGGLAGEQYF

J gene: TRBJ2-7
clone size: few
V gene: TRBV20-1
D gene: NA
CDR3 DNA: TGCAGTGCCTCTAGGGCCCCGGAGAACGAGCAGTACTTC
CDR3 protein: CSASRAPENEQYF

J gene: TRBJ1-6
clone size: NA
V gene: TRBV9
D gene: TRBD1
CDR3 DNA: TGTGCCAGCAGCCCCGAGGGGGCCGGATATTCACCCCTCCACTTT
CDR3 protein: CASSPEGAGYSPLHF

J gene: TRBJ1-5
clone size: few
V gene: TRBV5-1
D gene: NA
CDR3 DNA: TGCGCCAGCGGGCCCTCGTACAGGACCCATCAGCCCCAGCATTTT
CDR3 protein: CASGPSYRTHQPQHF

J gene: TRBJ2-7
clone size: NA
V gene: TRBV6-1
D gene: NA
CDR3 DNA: TGTGCCAGCAGTGAATTTCCTGCCAACGAGCAGTACTTC
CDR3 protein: CASSEFPANEQYF

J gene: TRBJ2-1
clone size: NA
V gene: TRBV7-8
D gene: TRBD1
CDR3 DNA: TGTGCCAGCAGCTCAGACAGGGGTTTCAATGAGCAGTTCTTC
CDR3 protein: CASSSDRGFNEQFF

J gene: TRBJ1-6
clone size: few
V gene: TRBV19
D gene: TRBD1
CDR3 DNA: TGTGCCAGTAGTGAACAGGGGGCAGCGAGTAATTCACCCCTCCACTTT
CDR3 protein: CASSEQGAASNSPLHF

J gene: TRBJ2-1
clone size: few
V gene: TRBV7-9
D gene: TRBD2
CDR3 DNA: TGTGCCAGCAGCCCCGATACTAGCGGGAGTCTGGATGAGCAGTTCTTC
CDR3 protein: CASSPDTSGSLDEQFF

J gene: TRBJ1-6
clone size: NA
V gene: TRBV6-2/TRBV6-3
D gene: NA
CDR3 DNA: TGTGCCAGCAGTTACTCGCCAGCTAATTCACCCCTCCACTTT
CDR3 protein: CASSYSPANSPLHF

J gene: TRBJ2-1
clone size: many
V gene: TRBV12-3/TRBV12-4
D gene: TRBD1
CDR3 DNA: TGTGCCAGCAGTCGCCGACAGGGGCAGAGTGCTGAGCAGTTCTTC
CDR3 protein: CASSRRQGQSAEQFF

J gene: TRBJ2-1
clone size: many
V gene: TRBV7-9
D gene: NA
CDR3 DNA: TGTGCCAGCAGCATGAGCAATGAGCAGTTCTTC
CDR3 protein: CASSMSNEQFF

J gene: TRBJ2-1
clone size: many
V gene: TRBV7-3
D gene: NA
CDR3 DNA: TGTGCCAGCAGCCCAGCCCCCAGGACCCTTGGGAATGAGCAGTTCTTC
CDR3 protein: CASSPAPRTLGNEQFF

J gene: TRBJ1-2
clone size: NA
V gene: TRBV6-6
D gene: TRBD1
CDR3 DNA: TGTGCCAGCAGTGGACAGGGGACCCGCCGGGACACCTTC
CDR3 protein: CASSGQGTRRDTF

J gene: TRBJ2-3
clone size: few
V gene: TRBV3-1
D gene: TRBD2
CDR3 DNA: TGTGCCAGCAGCCACTTAGCGGGAGGGGTAGATACGCAGTATTTT
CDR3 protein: CASSHLAGGVDTQYF

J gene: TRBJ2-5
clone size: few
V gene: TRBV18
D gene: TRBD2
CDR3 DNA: TGTGCCAGCTCCGGAGCACGCCTAGCGGGAGCCACCGGGAGGGAGACCCAGTACTTC
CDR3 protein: CASSGARLAGATGRETQYF

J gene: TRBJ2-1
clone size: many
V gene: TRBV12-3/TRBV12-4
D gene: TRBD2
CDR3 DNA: TGTGCCAGCAGTCCGAGACTAGCGAGCAATGAGCAGTTCTTC
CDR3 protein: CASSPRLASNEQFF

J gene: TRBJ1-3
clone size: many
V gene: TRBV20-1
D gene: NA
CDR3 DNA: TGCAGTGGGTCGGCTGGAAACACCATATATTTT
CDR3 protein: CSGSAGNTIYF

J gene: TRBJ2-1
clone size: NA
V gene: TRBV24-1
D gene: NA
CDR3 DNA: TGTGCCGTCGGAGGCAATAGAGATGAGCAGCTCTTC
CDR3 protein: CAVGGNRDEQLF

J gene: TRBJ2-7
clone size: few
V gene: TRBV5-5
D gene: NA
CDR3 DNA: TGTGCCAGCAGCTTGGAATGGGGCACCTACGAGCAGTACTTC
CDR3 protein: CASSLEWGTYEQYF

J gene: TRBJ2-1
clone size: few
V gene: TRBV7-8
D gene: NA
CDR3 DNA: TGTGCCAGCAGCCCCAGGGCCTTGGGAGAACAGTTCTTC
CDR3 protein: CASSPRALGEQFF

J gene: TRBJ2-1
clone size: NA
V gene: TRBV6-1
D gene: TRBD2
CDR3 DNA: TGTGCCAGCAGTGAAGCCGGCATGATAGCGGGACGGAATGATGAGCAGTTCTTC
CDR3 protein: CASSEAGMIAGRNDEQFF

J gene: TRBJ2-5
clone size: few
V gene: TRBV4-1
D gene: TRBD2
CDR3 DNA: TGCGCCAGCAGCCAAGTATTTAGCGGGGGAGAGACCCAGTACTTC
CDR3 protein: CASSQVFSGGETQYF

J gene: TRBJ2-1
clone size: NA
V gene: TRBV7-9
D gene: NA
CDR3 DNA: TGTGCCAGCAGCTTAATGGGCGTGACTATGGAGCAGTTCTTC
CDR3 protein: CASSLMGVTMEQFF

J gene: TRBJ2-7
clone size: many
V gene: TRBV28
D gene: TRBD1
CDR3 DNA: TGTGCCAGCACCCTCCGAGTCTCGGACAGGGGTCGCGAGCAGTACTTC
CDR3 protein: CASTLRVSDRGREQYF

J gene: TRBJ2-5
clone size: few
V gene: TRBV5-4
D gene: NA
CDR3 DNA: TGTACCAGCAGCTTGCCAGGGAAAGAGACCCAGTACTTC
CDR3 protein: CTSSLPGKETQYF

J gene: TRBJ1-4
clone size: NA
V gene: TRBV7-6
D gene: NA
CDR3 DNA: TGTGCCAGCAGCCCGACAGGCGCTATGGGTGAAAAACTGTTTTTT
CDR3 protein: CASSPTGAMGEKLFF

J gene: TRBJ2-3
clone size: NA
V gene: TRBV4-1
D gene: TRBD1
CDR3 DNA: TGCGCCAGCAGCACGCCGACAGGGGACCCCACAGATACGCAGTATTTT
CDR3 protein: CASSTPTGDPTDTQYF

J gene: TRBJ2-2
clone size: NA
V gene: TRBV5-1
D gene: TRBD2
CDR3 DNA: TGCGCCAGCAGTTTTCGGGAGGGCACCGGGGAGCTGTTTTTT
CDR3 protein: CASSFREGTGELFF

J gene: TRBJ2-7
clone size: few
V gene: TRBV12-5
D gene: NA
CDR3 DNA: TGTGCTAGTGGTTTGACCGCGGCCCACACACTCCCAGGGACCAGCAGCTACGAGCAGTACTTC
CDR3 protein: CASGLTAAHTLPGTSSYEQYF

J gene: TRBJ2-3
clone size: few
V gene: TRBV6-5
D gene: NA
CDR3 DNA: TGTGCCAGCAGGAAGGGGATCACAGATACGCAGTATTTT
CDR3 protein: CASRKGITDTQYF

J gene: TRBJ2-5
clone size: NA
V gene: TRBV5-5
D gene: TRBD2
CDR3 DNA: TGTGCCAGCGGGAGCGGGAGGGAGGAAGAGACCCAGTACTTC
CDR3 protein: CASGSGREEETQYF

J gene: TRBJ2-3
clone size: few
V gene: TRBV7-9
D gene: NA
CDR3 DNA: TGTGCCAGCAGCTTAATTGTGTACAGAAGCACAGATACGCAGTATTTT
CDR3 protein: CASSLIVYRSTDTQYF

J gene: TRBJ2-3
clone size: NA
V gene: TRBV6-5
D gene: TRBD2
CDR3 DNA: TGTGCCAGCAGTTTACTAGCGGGGTACGATACGCAGTATTTT
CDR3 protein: CASSLLAGYDTQYF

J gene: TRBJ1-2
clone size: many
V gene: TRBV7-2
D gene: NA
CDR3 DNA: TGTGCCAGCAGCCTAGACAGATCCGATGGCTACACCTTC
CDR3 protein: CASSLDRSDGYTF

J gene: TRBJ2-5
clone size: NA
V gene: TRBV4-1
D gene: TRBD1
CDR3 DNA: TGCGCCAGCAGCCAAGATGGGGGACAGGGCCTTTACAATGAGCAGTACTTC
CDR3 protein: CASSQDGGQGLYNEQYF

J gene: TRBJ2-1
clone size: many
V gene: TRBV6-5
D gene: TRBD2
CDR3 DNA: TGTGCCAGCAGACTAGCGGGAGGGACCTACAATGAGCAGTTCTTC
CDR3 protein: CASRLAGGTYNEQFF

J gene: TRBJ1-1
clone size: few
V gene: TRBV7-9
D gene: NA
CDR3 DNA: TGTGCCAGCAGCTTAGTATGGGAAAACACTGAAGCTTTCTTT
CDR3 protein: CASSLVWENTEAFF

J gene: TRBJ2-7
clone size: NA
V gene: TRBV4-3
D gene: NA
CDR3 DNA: TGCGCCAGCAGCCAAGATAGCACGGGGTCACGAGAGCAGTACTTC
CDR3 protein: CASSQDSTGSREQYF

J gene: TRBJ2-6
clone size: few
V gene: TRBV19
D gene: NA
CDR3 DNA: TGTGCCAGCTGGAAGGACGCCCGCTCTGGGGCCAACGTCCTGACTTTC
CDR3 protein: CASWKDARSGANVLTF

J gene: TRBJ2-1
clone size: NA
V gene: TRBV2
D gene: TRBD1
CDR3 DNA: TGTGCCAGCAGGGTTGGGACAGGGGGCAATGAGCAGTTCTTC
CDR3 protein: CASRVGTGGNEQFF

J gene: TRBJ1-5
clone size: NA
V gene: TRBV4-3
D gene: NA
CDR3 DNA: TGCGCCAGCAGCCAAGATCGTACCGGACAGCCCCAGCATTTT
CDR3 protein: CASSQDRTGQPQHF

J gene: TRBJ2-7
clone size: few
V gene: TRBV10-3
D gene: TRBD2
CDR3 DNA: TGTGCCATCAGTGACCAAACGACTAGCGGGACTTCCTACGAGCAGTACTTC
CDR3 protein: CAISDQTTSGTSYEQYF

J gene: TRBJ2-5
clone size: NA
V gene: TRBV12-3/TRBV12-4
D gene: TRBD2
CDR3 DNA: TGTGCCAGCAGCCCCCCGGGTGGGCGCGGGGGCCAAGAGACCCAGTACTTC
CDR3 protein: CASSPPGGRGGQETQYF

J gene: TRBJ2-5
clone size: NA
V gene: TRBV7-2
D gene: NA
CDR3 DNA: TGTGCCAGCAGCTTAGCCACCAGTAACATGTTGCCCCAGTACTTC
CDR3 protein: CASSLATSNMLPQYF